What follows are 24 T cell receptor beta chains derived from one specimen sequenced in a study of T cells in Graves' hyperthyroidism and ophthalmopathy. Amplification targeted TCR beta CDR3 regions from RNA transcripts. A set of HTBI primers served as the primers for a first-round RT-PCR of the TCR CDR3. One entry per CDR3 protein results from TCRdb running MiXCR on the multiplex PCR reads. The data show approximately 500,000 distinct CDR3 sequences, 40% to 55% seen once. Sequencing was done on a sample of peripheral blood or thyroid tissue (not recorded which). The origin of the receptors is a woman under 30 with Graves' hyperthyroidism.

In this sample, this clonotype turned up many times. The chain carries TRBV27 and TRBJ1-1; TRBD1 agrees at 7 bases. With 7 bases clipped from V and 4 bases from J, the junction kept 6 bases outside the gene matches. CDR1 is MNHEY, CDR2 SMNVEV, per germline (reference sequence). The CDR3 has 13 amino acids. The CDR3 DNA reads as TGTGCCAGCATGACAGGGTCTTCCACTGAAGCTTTCTTT. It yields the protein CASMTGSSTEAFF.

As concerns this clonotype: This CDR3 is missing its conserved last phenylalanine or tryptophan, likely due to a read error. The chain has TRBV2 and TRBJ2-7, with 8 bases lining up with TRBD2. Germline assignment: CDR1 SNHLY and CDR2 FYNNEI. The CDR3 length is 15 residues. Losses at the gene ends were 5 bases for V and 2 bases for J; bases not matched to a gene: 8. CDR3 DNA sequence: TGTGCCAGCAGTCCTAGACTAGCGAGTGCCTACGAGCAGTACTCC. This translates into CASSPRLASAYEQYS.

The CDR3 DNA reads TGTGCCATCAGGGGGGCGGGATATCAGCCCCAGCATTTT. Encoded protein: CAIRGAGYQPQHF. This chain uses TRBV10-3 with TRBJ1-5, with D perhaps matching TRBD1 (6 bases). CDR3 length: 13 residues. Germline CDR1 is ENHRY and CDR2 is SYGVKD. V was pared by 6 bases and J by 5 bases, with 11 bases between.

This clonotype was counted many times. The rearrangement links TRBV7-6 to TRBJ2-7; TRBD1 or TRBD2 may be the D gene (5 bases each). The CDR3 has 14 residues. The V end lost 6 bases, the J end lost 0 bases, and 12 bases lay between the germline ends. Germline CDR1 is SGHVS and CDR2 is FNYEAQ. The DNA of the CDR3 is TGTGCCAGCAGTTCCGGGACCGCCTCCTACGAGCAGTACTTC. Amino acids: CASSSGTASYEQYF.

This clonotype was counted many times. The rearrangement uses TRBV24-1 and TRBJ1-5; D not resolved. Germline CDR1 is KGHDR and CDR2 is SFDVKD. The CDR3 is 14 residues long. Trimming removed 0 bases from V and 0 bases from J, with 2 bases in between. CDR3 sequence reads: CATSDLDSNQPQHF. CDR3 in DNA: TGTGCCACCAGTGATTTGGATAGCAATCAGCCCCAGCATTTT.

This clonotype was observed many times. Written as DNA, the CDR3 is TGTGCCAGCAGCTTGGCGGGAGTCGATTACGAGCAGTACTTC. This translates into CASSLAGVDYEQYF. The V call is TRBV7-9, the J call TRBJ2-7; 7 nucleotides agree with TRBD2. CDR1 is SEHNR, CDR2 FQNEAQ, per germline (reference sequence). V trimming: 3 bases; J trimming: 4 bases; junction bases outside the gene matches: 6. The CDR3 extends over 14 amino acids.

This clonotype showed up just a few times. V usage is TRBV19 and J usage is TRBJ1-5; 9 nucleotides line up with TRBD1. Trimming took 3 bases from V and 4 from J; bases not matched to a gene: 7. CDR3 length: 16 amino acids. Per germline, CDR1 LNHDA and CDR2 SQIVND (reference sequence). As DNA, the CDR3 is TGTGCCAGTAGTATCCCTGGACAGGGGATAAATCAGCCCCAGCATTTT. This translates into CASSIPGQGINQPQHF.

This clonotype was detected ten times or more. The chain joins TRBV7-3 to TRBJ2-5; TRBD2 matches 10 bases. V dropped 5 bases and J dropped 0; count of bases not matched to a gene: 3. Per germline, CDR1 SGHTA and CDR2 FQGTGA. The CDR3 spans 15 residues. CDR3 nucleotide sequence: TGTGCCAGCAGCACAGCGGGGGGGTACCAAGAGACCCAGTACTTC. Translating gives CASSTAGGYQETQYF.

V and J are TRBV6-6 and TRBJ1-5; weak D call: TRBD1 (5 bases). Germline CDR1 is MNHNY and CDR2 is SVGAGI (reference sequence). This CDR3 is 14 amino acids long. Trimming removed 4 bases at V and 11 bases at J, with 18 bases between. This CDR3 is CASSSRGGSGTQHF. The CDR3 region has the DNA TGTGCCAGCAGTTCCCGGGGGGGGAGCGGGACCCAGCATTTT.

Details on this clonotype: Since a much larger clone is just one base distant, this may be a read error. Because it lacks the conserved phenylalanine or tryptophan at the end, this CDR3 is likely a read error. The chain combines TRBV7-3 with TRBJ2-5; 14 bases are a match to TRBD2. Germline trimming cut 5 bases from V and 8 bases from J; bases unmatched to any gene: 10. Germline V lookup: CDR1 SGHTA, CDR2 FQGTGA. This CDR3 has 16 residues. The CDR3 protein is CASSPTRTSGGSTQYL. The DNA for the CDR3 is TGTGCCAGCAGCCCCACTCGGACTAGCGGGGGGAGTACCCAGTACCTC.

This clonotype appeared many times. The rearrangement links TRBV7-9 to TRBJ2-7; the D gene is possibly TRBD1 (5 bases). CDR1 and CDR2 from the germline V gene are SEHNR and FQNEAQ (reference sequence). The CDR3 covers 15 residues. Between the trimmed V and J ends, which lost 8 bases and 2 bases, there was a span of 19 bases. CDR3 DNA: TGTGCCAGCGGCCATGATCAGGGAATCCCCTACGAGCAGTACTTC. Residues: CASGHDQGIPYEQYF. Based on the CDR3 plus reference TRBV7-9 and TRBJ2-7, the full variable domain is DTGVSQNPRHKITKRGQNVTFRCDPISEHNRLYWYRQTLGQGPEFLTYFQNEAQLEKSRLLSDRFSAERPKGSFSTLEIQRTEQGDSAMYLCASGHDQGIPYEQYFGPGTRLTVT.

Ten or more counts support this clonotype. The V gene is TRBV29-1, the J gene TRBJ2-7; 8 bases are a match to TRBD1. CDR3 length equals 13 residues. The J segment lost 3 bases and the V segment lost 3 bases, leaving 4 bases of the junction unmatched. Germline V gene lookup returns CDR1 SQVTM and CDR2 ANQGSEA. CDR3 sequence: CSVDGGQDYEQYF. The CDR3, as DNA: TGCAGCGTTGACGGGGGACAGGACTACGAGCAGTACTTC.

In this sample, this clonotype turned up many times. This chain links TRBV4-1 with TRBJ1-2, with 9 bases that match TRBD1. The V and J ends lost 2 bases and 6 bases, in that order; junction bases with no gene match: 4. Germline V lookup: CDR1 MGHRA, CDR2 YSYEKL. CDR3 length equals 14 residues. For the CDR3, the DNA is TGCGCCAGCAGCCAAACCGGGACAGGGAATGGCTACACCTTC. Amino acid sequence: CASSQTGTGNGYTF.

The CDR3 here is CASSLMTGREQYF. The CDR3 DNA sequence: TGTGCCAGCAGCTTAATGACAGGGCGGGAGCAGTACTTC. The rearrangement links TRBV7-9 to TRBJ2-7, with 7 positions matching TRBD1. CDR3 length: 13 amino acids. The J segment lost 7 bases and the V segment lost 2 bases, leaving 5 bases of the junction unmatched. CDR1 is SEHNR, CDR2 FQNEAQ, per germline (reference sequence).

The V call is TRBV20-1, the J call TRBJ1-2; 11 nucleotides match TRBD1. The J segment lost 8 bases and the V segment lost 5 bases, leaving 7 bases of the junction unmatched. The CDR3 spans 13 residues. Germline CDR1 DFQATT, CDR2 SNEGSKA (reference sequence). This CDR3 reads CSALGQGGGGYTF. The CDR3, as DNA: TGCAGTGCTCTGGGACAGGGGGGTGGGGGCTACACCTTC.

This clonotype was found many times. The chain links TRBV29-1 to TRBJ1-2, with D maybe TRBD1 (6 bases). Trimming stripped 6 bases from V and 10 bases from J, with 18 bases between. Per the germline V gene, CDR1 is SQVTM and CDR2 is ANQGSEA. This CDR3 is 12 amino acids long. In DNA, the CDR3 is TGCAGCGTCCGAGGGGGATACACCTACTACACCTTC. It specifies CSVRGGYTYYTF. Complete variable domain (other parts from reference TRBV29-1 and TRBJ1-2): SAVISQKPSRDICQRGTSLTIQCQVDSQVTMMFWYRQQPGQSLTLIATANQGSEATYESGFVIDKFPISRPNLTFSTLTVSNMSPEDSSIYLCSVRGGYTYYTFGSGTRLTVV.

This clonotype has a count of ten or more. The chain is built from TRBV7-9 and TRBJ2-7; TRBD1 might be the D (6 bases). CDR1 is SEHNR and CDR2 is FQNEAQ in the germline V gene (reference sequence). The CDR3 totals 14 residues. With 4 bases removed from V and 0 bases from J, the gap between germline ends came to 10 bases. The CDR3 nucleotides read TGTGCCAGCAGCTGGCAGGGGCCCTCCTACGAGCAGTACTTC. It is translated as CASSWQGPSYEQYF.

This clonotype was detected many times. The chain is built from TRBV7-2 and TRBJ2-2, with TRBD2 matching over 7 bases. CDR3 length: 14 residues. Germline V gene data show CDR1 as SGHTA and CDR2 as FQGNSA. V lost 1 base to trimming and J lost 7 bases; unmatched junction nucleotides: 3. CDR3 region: CASSLGGGNGELFF. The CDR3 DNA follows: TGTGCCAGCAGCTTAGGGGGGGGGAACGGGGAGCTGTTTTTT. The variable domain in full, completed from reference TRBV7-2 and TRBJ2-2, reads GAGVSQSPSNKVTEKGKDVELRCDPISGHTALYWYRQSLGQGLEFLIYFQGNSAPDKSGLPSDRFSAERTGGSVSTLTIQRTQQEDSAVYLCASSLGGGNGELFFGEGSRLTVL.

The CDR3 reads CASSIGAGGGTDTQYF. DNA for the CDR3: TGTGCCAGTAGTATCGGAGCGGGAGGTGGCACAGATACGCAGTATTTT. The chain carries TRBV19 and TRBJ2-3, with TRBD2 identical over 9 bases. Germline V gene sequence: CDR1 LNHDA, CDR2 SQIVND (reference sequence). V was pared by 3 bases and J by 1 base, with 5 bases of the junction left unmatched. The CDR3 totals 16 residues.

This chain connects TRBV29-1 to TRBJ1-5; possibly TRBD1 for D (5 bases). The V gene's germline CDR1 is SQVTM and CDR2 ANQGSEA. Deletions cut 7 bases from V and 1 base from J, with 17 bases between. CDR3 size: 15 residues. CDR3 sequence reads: CSGGGGWESNQPQHF. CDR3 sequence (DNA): TGCAGCGGGGGTGGGGGGTGGGAAAGCAATCAGCCCCAGCATTTT. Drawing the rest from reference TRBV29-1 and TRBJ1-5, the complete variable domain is SAVISQKPSRDICQRGTSLTIQCQVDSQVTMMFWYRQQPGQSLTLIATANQGSEATYESGFVIDKFPISRPNLTFSTLTVSNMSPEDSSIYLCSGGGGWESNQPQHFGDGTRLSIL.

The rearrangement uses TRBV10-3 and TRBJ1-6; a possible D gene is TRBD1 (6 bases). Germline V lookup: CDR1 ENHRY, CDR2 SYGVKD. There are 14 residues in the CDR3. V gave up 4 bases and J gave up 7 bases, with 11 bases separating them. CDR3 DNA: TGTGCCATCAGTGGGGCAGGGGAGAATTCACCCCTCCACTTT. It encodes CAISGAGENSPLHF.

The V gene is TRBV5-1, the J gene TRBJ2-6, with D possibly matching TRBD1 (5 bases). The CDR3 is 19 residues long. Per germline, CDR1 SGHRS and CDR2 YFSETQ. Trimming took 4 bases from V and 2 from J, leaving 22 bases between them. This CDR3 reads CASSQAWGQGRPGANVLTF. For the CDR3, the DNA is TGCGCCAGCAGCCAAGCGTGGGGCCAGGGTCGCCCTGGGGCCAACGTCCTGACTTTC.

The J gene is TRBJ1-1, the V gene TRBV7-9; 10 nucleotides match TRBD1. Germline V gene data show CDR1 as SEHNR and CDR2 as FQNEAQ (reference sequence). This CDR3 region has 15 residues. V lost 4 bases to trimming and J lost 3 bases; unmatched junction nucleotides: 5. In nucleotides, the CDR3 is TGTGCCAGCAGCTCGGGACAGGGGTCGGACACTGAAGCTTTCTTT. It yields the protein CASSSGQGSDTEAFF.

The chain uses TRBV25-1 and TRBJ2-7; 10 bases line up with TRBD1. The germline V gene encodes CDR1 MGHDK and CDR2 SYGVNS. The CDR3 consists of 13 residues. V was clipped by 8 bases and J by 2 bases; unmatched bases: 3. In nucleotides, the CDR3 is TGTGCCAGCTTTGGGACAGGGGCCTACGAGCAGTACTTC. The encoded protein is CASFGTGAYEQYF.